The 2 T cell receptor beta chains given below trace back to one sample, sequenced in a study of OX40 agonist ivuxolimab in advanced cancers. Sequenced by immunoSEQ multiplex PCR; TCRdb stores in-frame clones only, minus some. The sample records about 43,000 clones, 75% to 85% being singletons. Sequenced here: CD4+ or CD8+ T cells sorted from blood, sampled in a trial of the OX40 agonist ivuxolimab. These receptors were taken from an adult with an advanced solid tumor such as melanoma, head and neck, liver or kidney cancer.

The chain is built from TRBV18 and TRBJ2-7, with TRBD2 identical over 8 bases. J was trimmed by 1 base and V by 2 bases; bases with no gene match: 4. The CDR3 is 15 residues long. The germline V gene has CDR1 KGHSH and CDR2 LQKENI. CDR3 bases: TGTGCCAGCTCACCAAGCGGGAGAACATCCTACGAGCAGTACTTC. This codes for CASSPSGRTSYEQYF.

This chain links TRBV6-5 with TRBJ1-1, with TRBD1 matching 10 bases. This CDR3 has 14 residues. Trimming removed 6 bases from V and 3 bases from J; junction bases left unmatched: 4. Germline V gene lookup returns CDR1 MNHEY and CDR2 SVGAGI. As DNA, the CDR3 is TGTGCCAGCAGCCGTGGGACAGGGGACACTGAAGCTTTCTTT. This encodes CASSRGTGDTEAFF.